The 15 T cell receptor beta chains below were found in one sample sequenced in a study of OX40 agonist ivuxolimab in advanced cancers. TCRdb's table, derived via immunoSEQ multiplex PCR, lists solely in-frame clones and lacks some. This table holds about 49,000 clones, less than 85% found once. The material was CD4+ or CD8+ T cells sorted from blood, obtained in a trial of the OX40 agonist ivuxolimab. The receptors derive from an adult with an advanced solid tumor such as melanoma, head and neck, liver or kidney cancer.

V is TRBV4-3 and J is TRBJ2-1, with 9 bases identical to TRBD2. The V and J ends lost 4 bases and 0 bases, in that order; junction bases with no gene match: 13. The CDR3 spans 19 residues. The germline V gene encodes CDR1 LGHNA and CDR2 YSLEER. The CDR3: CASSPMGEAGGSSYNEQFF. In DNA form, the CDR3 reads TGCGCCAGCAGCCCCATGGGCGAGGCGGGGGGGAGCTCCTACAATGAGCAGTTCTTC.

This chain uses TRBV4-3 with TRBJ2-2; 7 bases align to TRBD1. The junction had 3 bases not matched to a gene; V was cut back by 1 base and J by 4 bases. The CDR3 sequence is 15 residues long. The germline gives CDR1 LGHNA, CDR2 YSLEER. CDR3 in amino acids: CASSQGDRVTGELFF. In DNA, the CDR3 is TGCGCCAGCAGCCAAGGAGACAGGGTCACCGGGGAGCTGTTTTTT.

The rearrangement links TRBV30 to TRBJ2-2; D remains unclear. The CDR3 spans 12 residues. Germline V lookup: CDR1 GTSNPN, CDR2 SVGIG (reference sequence). Trimming left V 1 base short and J 11 bases short, with 11 bases between. CDR3 nucleotide sequence: TGTGCCTGGAGTGAGGGTCCTGGTGAGCTGTTTTTT. Translation: CAWSEGPGELFF.

As for this clone: This may arise from a read error, as a much more abundant clone is one base away. Other DNA sequences of this sample code for an identical CDR3. The V gene is TRBV15, the J gene TRBJ2-3; unclear D gene. The CDR3 totals 16 residues. Germline assignment: CDR1 LNHNV and CDR2 YYDKDF (reference sequence). Trimming left V 5 bases short and J 2 bases short, with 17 bases between. The CDR3 sequence is CATSVRPRGYTDTQYF. The DNA for the CDR3 is TGTGCCACCAGCGTAAGACCTCGTGGCTACACAGATACGCAGTATTTT.

V usage is TRBV29-1 and J usage is TRBJ2-7, with D perhaps matching TRBD1 (6 bases). V gave up 4 bases and J gave up 0 bases, with 19 bases separating them. Germline V CDR1 and CDR2: SQVTM, ANQGSEA. CDR3 length equals 16 residues. As DNA, the CDR3 is TGCAGCGTTGCAGGGGCCAGAAACCTAAACTCCTACGAGCAGTACTTC. Residues: CSVAGARNLNSYEQYF.

This sequence joins TRBV30 and TRBJ1-2; TRBD1 matches 7 bases. This CDR3 has 13 residues. Germline V gives CDR1 GTSNPN, CDR2 SVGIG (reference sequence). V trimming: 1 base; J trimming: 8 bases; junction bases outside the gene matches: 7. The CDR3: CAWSARGAWGYTF. The CDR3 coding sequence is TGTGCCTGGAGTGCCAGGGGGGCATGGGGCTACACCTTC.

The gene calls are TRBV5-5 and TRBJ1-5, with D maybe TRBD1 (6 bases). Germline CDR1 reads SGHKS; CDR2 reads YYEKEE (reference sequence). Trimming stripped 4 bases from V and 1 base from J, with 9 bases between. This CDR3 is built from 14 residues. The CDR3 protein is CASSLGHSNQPQHF. The CDR3, as DNA: TGTGCCAGCAGCCTGGGACACAGCAATCAGCCCCAGCATTTT.

A note on this clone: At the DNA level, this CDR3 is encoded by other sequences in the same sample as well. V gene TRBV6-5 combines with J gene TRBJ1-1; a possible D gene is TRBD1 (6 bases). This CDR3 contains 14 residues. Germline V CDR1 and CDR2: MNHEY, SVGAGI. The V gene lost 2 bases and the J gene lost 4 bases, with 11 bases spanning the gap. In DNA, the CDR3 is TGTGCCAGCAGTTACGTATTAGGGGGCACTGAAGCTTTCTTT. Translating it yields CASSYVLGGTEAFF.

This chain uses TRBV7-9 with TRBJ2-7; D perhaps matches TRBD1 (6 bases). The CDR3 covers 16 residues. Trimming shortened V by 4 bases and J by 2 bases, and 18 bases separated the two germline ends. Looked up from germline, CDR1 is SEHNR and CDR2 is FQNEAQ (reference sequence). The CDR3 region is CASSSAGPWDTYEQYV. Here the CDR3 DNA reads TGTGCCAGCAGCTCGGCCGGGCCCTGGGACACCTACGAGCAGTACGTC.

The gene calls are TRBV5-6 and TRBJ1-1; D not certain. Trimming removed 0 bases from V and 5 bases from J, with 5 bases in between. Germline loops: CDR1 SGHDT, CDR2 YYEEEE. The CDR3 covers 12 residues. The DNA of the CDR3 is TGTGCCAGCAGCTTGGGCAGAACTGAAGCTTTCTTT. Its translation is CASSLGRTEAFF.

The CDR3 DNA reads as TGTGCCAGCAGTCACGGACCGGGGGATGATTCACCCCTCCACTTT. Its translation is CASSHGPGDDSPLHF. The gene calls are TRBV7-6 and TRBJ1-6; possible D gene TRBD1, 5 bases. The V and J ends lost 6 bases and 8 bases respectively, with 17 bases between them. This CDR3 contains 15 residues. CDR1 is SGHVS and CDR2 is FNYEAQ in the germline V gene.

This chain uses TRBV27 with TRBJ2-5; TRBD2 might be the D (7 bases). Deletions cut 3 bases from V and 5 bases from J, with 13 bases between. Germline values: CDR1 MNHEY, CDR2 SMNVEV (reference sequence). The CDR3 sequence is 14 residues long. Written as DNA, the CDR3 is TGTGCCAGCAGTTTCCTAGGGGGGGGTGAGACCCAGTACTTC. Its protein is CASSFLGGGETQYF.

The V gene is TRBV4-3, the J gene TRBJ2-2, with a tentative D call TRBD2 (5 bases). V was shortened by 5 bases and J by 1 base, with 11 bases between the two germline ends. This CDR3 contains 15 residues. Germline V CDR1 and CDR2: LGHNA, YSLEER. The DNA for the CDR3 is TGCGCCAGCAGCATAGTCAGCGGGAACACCGGGGAGCTGTTTTTT. This encodes CASSIVSGNTGELFF.

The chain is built from TRBV9 and TRBJ2-1; 10 bases match TRBD2. The CDR3 is 14 residues long. CDR1 and CDR2 (germline): SGDLS, YYNGEE. J was trimmed by 9 bases and V by 3 bases; bases with no gene match: 6. CDR3 residues: CASSDPAGGTEQFF. The DNA for the CDR3 is TGTGCCAGCAGCGACCCAGCGGGGGGGACTGAGCAGTTCTTC.

This rearrangement joins TRBV9 to TRBJ1-1; D unresolved. The germline CDR1 and CDR2 sequences are SGDLS and YYNGEE. The CDR3 is 14 amino acids. V lost 4 bases to trimming and J lost 3 bases, with 13 bases between them. The CDR3 sequence: CASSPLAPDTEAFF. For the CDR3, the DNA is TGTGCCAGCAGCCCACTGGCCCCGGACACTGAAGCTTTCTTT.